This entry lists 5 T cell receptor beta chains sequenced from one sample in a study of cytomegalovirus exposure and HLA in healthy donors. 13 Jbeta primers and 60 Vbeta primers were used for the PCR. Sequencing used immunoSEQ multiplex PCR; TCRdb keeps in-frame clones, though not all of them. The data show around 170,000 clones, roughly 79% seen once. The sequencing sample was made of PBMCs. The source is a man in his forties in good health and CMV-seronegative.

The V gene is TRBV7-9, the J gene TRBJ2-5, with 8 bases that match TRBD1. The germline CDR1 and CDR2 sequences are SEHNR and FQNEAQ (reference sequence). The CDR3 contains 15 residues. Germline trimming cut 5 bases from V and 5 bases from J; bases unmatched to any gene: 10. The CDR3 loop reads CASSRGQASRETQYF. DNA of the CDR3: TGTGCCAGCAGCCGGGGACAGGCTAGTCGGGAGACCCAGTACTTC.

The gene calls are TRBV6-5 and TRBJ2-7; D is uncertain. Germline V gene data show CDR1 as MNHEY and CDR2 as SVGAGI. V was clipped by 8 bases and J by 1 base, with 12 bases between them. This CDR3 region has 13 residues. The CDR3 nucleotides are TGTGCCAGCCGGTCTGCGAGGTCCTACGAGCAGTACGTC. This encodes CASRSARSYEQYV.

V and J are TRBV30 and TRBJ1-3, with TRBD1 identical over 9 bases. Germline CDR1 is GTSNPN and CDR2 is SVGIG (reference sequence). The CDR3 length is 14 residues. J lost 6 bases, V lost 3 bases, and 6 bases had no gene match. CDR3 nucleotide sequence: TGTGCCTGGAGATTCTACAGGGGGCAAAACACCATATATTTT. Encoded protein: CAWRFYRGQNTIYF.

This clone was picked up a small number of times. The V call is TRBV4-1, the J call TRBJ1-4, with a weak D call TRBD1 (5 bases). This CDR3 region has 15 residues. V dropped 4 bases and J dropped 7 bases, with 16 bases sitting between them. Germline V gene sequence: CDR1 MGHRA, CDR2 YSYEKL. The CDR3 is CASSRDGQGPEKLFF. The CDR3 nucleotides are TGCGCCAGCAGCCGAGACGGGCAGGGTCCTGAAAAACTGTTTTTT.

This clone has more than one count but fewer than ten. CDR3 residues: CAVGTRSGSYNEQFF. CDR3 DNA sequence: TGTGCAGTAGGGACAAGAAGTGGGTCCTACAATGAGCAGTTCTTC. V and J are TRBV19 and TRBJ2-1; D is possibly TRBD1 (6 bases). This CDR3 is built from 15 residues. Germline V gives CDR1 LNHDA, CDR2 SQIVND (reference sequence). The full variable domain, completed using reference TRBV19 and TRBJ2-1, is DGGITQSPKYLFRKEGQNVTLSCEQNLNHDAMYWYRQDPGQGLRLIYYSQIVNDFQKGDIAEGYSVSREKKESFPLTVTSAQKNPTAFYLCAVGTRSGSYNEQFFGPGTRLTVL.